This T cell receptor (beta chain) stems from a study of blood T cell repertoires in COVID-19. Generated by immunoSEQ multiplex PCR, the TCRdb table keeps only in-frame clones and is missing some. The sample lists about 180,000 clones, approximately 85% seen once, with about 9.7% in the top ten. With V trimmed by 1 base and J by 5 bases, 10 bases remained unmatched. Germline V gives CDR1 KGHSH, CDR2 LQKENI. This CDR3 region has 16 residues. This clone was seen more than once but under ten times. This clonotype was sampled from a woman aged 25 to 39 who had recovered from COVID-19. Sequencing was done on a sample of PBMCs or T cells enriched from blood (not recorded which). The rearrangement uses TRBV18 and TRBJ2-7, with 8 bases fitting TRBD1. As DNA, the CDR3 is TGTGCCAGCTCACCACAATCAGGGGGCGCCTACAACGAGCAGTACTTC. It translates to CASSPQSGGAYNEQYF.